The next 27 T cell receptor beta chains were all read from a single sample in a study of cytomegalovirus exposure and HLA in healthy donors. PCR primers comprised 60 Vbeta and 13 Jbeta primers. Here immunoSEQ multiplex PCR was the method, and the copy in TCRdb shows in-frame clones only, minus some. The sample has under 200,000 clones; about two thirds are singletons. The sequenced sample was PBMCs. These receptors originate from a woman between 18 and 29 years old in good health and CMV-seropositive.

This clone came up once. V and J are TRBV9 and TRBJ2-1; 11 bases line up with TRBD2. The V gene's germline CDR1 is SGDLS and CDR2 YYNGEE. Losses at the gene ends were 4 bases for V and 4 bases for J; bases not matched to a gene: 4. The CDR3 runs 15 residues. CDR3: CASSFTSGGYNEQFF. CDR3 in DNA: TGTGCCAGCAGCTTTACTAGCGGGGGTTACAATGAGCAGTTCTTC. The full variable domain, completed using reference TRBV9 and TRBJ2-1, is DSGVTQTPKHLITATGQRVTLRCSPRSGDLSVYWYQQSLDQGLQFLIQYYNGEERAKGNILERFSAQQFPDLHSELNLSSLELGDSALYFCASSFTSGGYNEQFFGPGTRLTVL.

V gene TRBV5-3 combines with J gene TRBJ1-1; 9 nucleotides align to TRBD1. TRBV5-3 is identified as an open reading frame with a role that is uncertain. This CDR3 is 17 amino acids long. Germline trimming cut 4 bases from V and 0 bases from J; bases unmatched to any gene: 10. The CDR3 sequence is CARSRGQGATLNTEAFF. CDR3 DNA sequence: TGTGCCAGAAGCAGGGGACAGGGAGCTACTTTGAACACTGAAGCTTTCTTT.

The V gene is TRBV27, the J gene TRBJ1-5; D not certain. CDR1 is MNHEY and CDR2 is SMNVEV in the germline V gene (reference sequence). The V end was cut by 6 bases, the J end by 5 bases, with 17 bases between. This CDR3 is built from 15 residues. This CDR3 is CASRPNPGKYQPQHF. In DNA, the CDR3 is TGTGCCAGCAGGCCTAACCCGGGGAAATATCAGCCCCAGCATTTT.

The V and J genes are TRBV7-9 and TRBJ2-2, with a tentative D call TRBD1 (5 bases). The CDR3 totals 14 residues. V was pared by 5 bases and J by 3 bases, with 10 bases between. Germline values: CDR1 SEHNR, CDR2 FQNEAQ (reference sequence). DNA for the CDR3: TGTGCCAGCAGCCCGACAGTTGACACCGGGGAGCTGTTTTTT. It translates to CASSPTVDTGELFF.

This clone turned up a few times. The rearrangement uses TRBV6-1 and TRBJ2-5; TRBD2 agrees at 10 bases. The end of the DNA is better explained by TRBJ2-7, so the J call may be wrong. Germline V gene sequence: CDR1 MNHNS, CDR2 SASEGT. The CDR3 is 12 residues long. CDR3 loop: CASTLAGDEQYF. DNA of the CDR3: TGTGCCAGCACTCTAGCGGGAGACGAGCAGTACTTC.

The rearrangement uses TRBV7-6 and TRBJ2-2; D perhaps matches TRBD1 (6 bases). The CDR3 spans 16 residues. The germline V gene encodes CDR1 SGHVS and CDR2 FNYEAQ. The V end was cut by 5 bases, the J end by 1 base, with 14 bases between. The CDR3 coding sequence is TGTGCCAGCAGCCCCAGACCGGGACAGAACACCGGGGAGCTGTTTTTT. Protein sequence: CASSPRPGQNTGELFF.

This clone was seen just once. This chain connects TRBV7-2 to TRBJ2-3, with 8 bases fitting TRBD2. V gave up 1 base and J gave up 5 bases; unmatched junction bases: 5. The CDR3 totals 15 residues. CDR1 and CDR2 (germline): SGHTA, FQGNSA. The CDR3 sequence is CASSLELLAGDTQYF. CDR3 in DNA: TGTGCCAGCAGCTTAGAGCTTCTAGCGGGAGATACGCAGTATTTT.

The chain carries TRBV13 and TRBJ1-1; 7 bases line up with TRBD1. The V gene end was trimmed by 0 bases and the J gene end by 0 bases; junction bases not matched to a gene: 4. Germline V gene data show CDR1 as PRHDT and CDR2 as FYEKMQ (reference sequence). The CDR3 totals 16 residues. The CDR3 coding sequence is TGTGCCAGCAGCTTAGGGGGTGACAGGGTGAACACTGAAGCTTTCTTT. This gives the protein CASSLGGDRVNTEAFF.

This clone was seen only once. This rearrangement joins TRBV5-1 to TRBJ2-5; a weak D match, TRBD2 (7 bases). The CDR3 runs 14 residues. V was clipped by 3 bases and J by 5 bases, with 14 bases between them. Germline loops: CDR1 SGHRS, CDR2 YFSETQ. The CDR3 coding sequence is TGCGCCAGCAGCTCCCGGGGGGCCGGGGAGACCCAGTACTTC. Its protein product is CASSSRGAGETQYF.

This clone came up a few times. In DNA form, the CDR3 reads TGTGCCCGCACAGGGGTTAATGAAAAACTGTTTTTT. Its translation is CARTGVNEKLFF. The rearrangement uses TRBV19 and TRBJ1-4; 7 nucleotides match TRBD1. V lost 11 bases to trimming and J lost 4 bases; unmatched junction nucleotides: 4. The CDR3 extends over 12 amino acids. The germline V gene has CDR1 LNHDA and CDR2 SQIVND (reference sequence).

This clone has a handful of counts. This chain connects TRBV19 to TRBJ2-3; no clear D. Germline V lookup: CDR1 LNHDA, CDR2 SQIVND (reference sequence). This CDR3 is 13 amino acids long. V dropped 2 bases and J dropped 6 bases, with 9 bases sitting between them. The CDR3 region is CASSILAFDTQYF. The CDR3, as DNA: TGTGCCAGTAGTATATTAGCCTTTGATACGCAGTATTTT.

The V gene is TRBV15, the J gene TRBJ2-2; maybe TRBD1 (6 bases). Trimming cost V 0 bases and J 2 bases, with 10 bases left between them. The length of the CDR3 is 16 residues. Germline CDR1 LNHNV, CDR2 YYDKDF (reference sequence). The CDR3 region is CATSREKDRNTGELFF. CDR3 DNA: TGTGCCACCAGCAGAGAGAAGGACAGAAACACCGGGGAGCTGTTTTTT.

V and J are TRBV18 and TRBJ2-1; D may be TRBD1 (6 bases). Trimming removed 4 bases from V and 3 bases from J, with 16 bases in between. CDR1 is KGHSH, CDR2 LQKENI, per germline. The CDR3 runs 16 residues. The CDR3 here is CASSQGQPGVYNEQFF. CDR3 DNA sequence: TGTGCCAGCTCACAAGGACAGCCAGGGGTCTACAATGAGCAGTTCTTC. The entire variable domain, with the rest obtained from reference TRBV18 and TRBJ2-1, is as follows: NAGVMQNPRHLVRRRGQEARLRCSPMKGHSHVYWYRQLPEEGLKFMVYLQKENIIDESGMPKERFSAEFPKEGPSILRIQQVVRGDSAAYFCASSQGQPGVYNEQFFGPGTRLTVL.

The chain carries TRBV2 and TRBJ1-2; the D is unclear. V gave up 7 bases and J gave up 4 bases, with 13 bases separating them. This CDR3 is built from 13 residues. Per germline, CDR1 SNHLY and CDR2 FYNNEI. CDR3 in amino acids: CASKREKLYGYTF. The CDR3, as DNA: TGTGCCAGCAAACGAGAGAAACTCTATGGCTACACCTTC.

V and J are TRBV30 and TRBJ2-7; tentative D call: TRBD1 (6 bases). This CDR3 contains 15 residues. Trimming cost V 2 bases and J 0 bases, with 14 bases left between them. Germline CDR1 reads GTSNPN; CDR2 reads SVGIG (reference sequence). The DNA for the CDR3 is TGTGCCTGGAGTCCAGGCCCAGGGGACTCCTACGAGCAGTACTTC. The encoded protein is CAWSPGPGDSYEQYF.

The J gene is TRBJ2-7, the V gene TRBV6-5; TRBD2 agrees at 9 bases. With V trimmed by 4 bases and J by 4 bases, 5 bases remained unmatched. The CDR3 consists of 14 residues. CDR1 and CDR2 (germline): MNHEY, SVGAGI. The CDR3, as DNA: TGTGCCAGCAGTTTTAGCGGGAGAAGATACGAGCAGTACTTC. Its protein product is CASSFSGRRYEQYF.

The V call is TRBV5-4, the J call TRBJ2-1; a possible D gene is TRBD2 (6 bases). V lost 2 bases and J 3 bases, leaving 9 bases between the germline ends. The germline CDR1 and CDR2 sequences are SGHNT and YYREEE (reference sequence). The CDR3 totals 14 residues. This chain's CDR3 is CASSLGGFYNEQFF. In nucleotides, the CDR3 is TGTGCCAGCAGCTTAGGAGGGTTCTACAATGAGCAGTTCTTC.

This chain uses TRBV6-6 with TRBJ2-7, with TRBD1 matching over 9 bases. Germline V gene lookup returns CDR1 MNHNY and CDR2 SVGAGI (reference sequence). The length of the CDR3 is 16 residues. J gave up 6 bases and V 3 bases, and 12 bases lay outside the gene matches. The CDR3 reads CASSYPGTGFFVEQYF. The DNA for the CDR3 is TGTGCCAGCAGTTATCCCGGGACAGGGTTTTTTGTCGAGCAGTACTTC.

The chain's CDR3 is CASSSSLQGWPQHF. In nucleotides, the CDR3 is TGTGCCAGTAGTTCCTCATTACAGGGGTGGCCCCAGCATTTT. This rearrangement joins TRBV19 to TRBJ1-5; 7 positions match TRBD1. The CDR3 totals 14 residues. Germline-derived CDR1 and CDR2 are LNHDA and SQIVND (reference sequence). V shed 5 bases, J shed 9 bases, and the junction held 10 bases outside the gene matches.

This chain links TRBV25-1 with TRBJ1-1; tentative D call: TRBD1 (5 bases). V gave up 4 bases and J gave up 0 bases, with 12 bases separating them. CDR3 length equals 15 residues. The germline gives CDR1 MGHDK, CDR2 SYGVNS. The CDR3 DNA is TGTGCCAGCAGTGCCCCAGACAGATTGAACACTGAAGCTTTCTTT. Its protein is CASSAPDRLNTEAFF. Filled out from reference TRBV25-1 and TRBJ1-1, the complete variable domain reads EADIYQTPRYLVIGTGKKITLECSQTMGHDKMYWYQQDPGMELHLIHYSYGVNSTEKGDLSSESTVSRIRTEHFPLTLESARPSHTSQYLCASSAPDRLNTEAFFGQGTRLTVV.

The chain carries TRBV30 and TRBJ2-7, with D perhaps matching TRBD2 (7 bases). This CDR3 has 12 amino acids. Germline loops: CDR1 GTSNPN, CDR2 SVGIG (reference sequence). V dropped 5 bases and J dropped 2 bases, with 10 bases sitting between them. CDR3: CAWAGGPYEQYF. In nucleotides, the CDR3 is TGTGCCTGGGCCGGGGGGCCCTACGAGCAGTACTTC.

As concerns this clone: Compared with germline, one end of the junction differs, possibly owing to a read error. The chain couples TRBV5-6 to TRBJ2-7; the match to TRBD1 covers 7 bases. The CDR3 has 13 amino acids. The germline V gene encodes CDR1 SGHDT and CDR2 YYEEEE. The CDR3 nucleotides read TGTGCCAGCAGCGAGGGACAGAGCTACGGGCAGTACTTC. It specifies CASSEGQSYGQYF. Full variable domain (missing parts from reference TRBV5-6 and TRBJ2-7): DAGVTQSPTHLIKTRGQQVTLRCSPKSGHDTVSWYQQALGQGPQFIFQYYEEEERQRGNFPDRFSGHQFPNYSSELNVNALLLGDSALYLCASSEGQSYGQYFGPGTRLTVT.

The chain joins TRBV29-1 to TRBJ1-2; D is ambiguous. V was trimmed by 6 bases and J by 6 bases, leaving 17 bases between them. In germline, CDR1 is SQVTM, CDR2 ANQGSEA. The CDR3 covers 13 residues. The CDR3 DNA is TGCAGCGTAATATATCGGAGCTCCGATGGCTACACCTTC. It translates to CSVIYRSSDGYTF.

This chain uses TRBV7-9 with TRBJ1-3; tentative D call: TRBD1 (5 bases). In germline, CDR1 is SEHNR, CDR2 FQNEAQ (reference sequence). This CDR3 has 15 amino acids. V lost 1 base and J lost 4, with 11 bases in between. CDR3 sequence: CASSLGRAEGNTIYF. The CDR3 nucleotides read TGTGCCAGCAGCTTAGGCAGGGCTGAAGGAAACACCATATATTTT.

The J gene is TRBJ1-1, the V gene TRBV19; 7 bases match TRBD1. Trimming cost V 3 bases and J 4 bases; bases outside gene matches: 2. Germline V gene data show CDR1 as LNHDA and CDR2 as SQIVND (reference sequence). This CDR3 contains 13 residues. DNA of the CDR3: TGTGCCAGTAGTATCGGGACAGTCACTGAAGCTTTCTTT. Translation: CASSIGTVTEAFF.

In this sample, this clone turned up once. V gene TRBV30 combines with J gene TRBJ2-7, with 9 positions matching TRBD1. Germline V lookup: CDR1 GTSNPN, CDR2 SVGIG (reference sequence). The CDR3 consists of 13 residues. Trimming cost V 4 bases and J 6 bases; bases outside gene matches: 7. For the CDR3, the DNA is TGTGCCTGGACCCGGACAGGGGACGGCGAGCAGTACTTC. Protein product: CAWTRTGDGEQYF. Using reference TRBV30 and TRBJ2-7 for the parts outside the CDR3, the full variable domain is SQTIHQWPATLVQPVGSPLSLECTVEGTSNPNLYWYRQAAGRGLQLLFYSVGIGQISSEVPQNLSASRPQDRQFILSSKKLLLSDSGFYLCAWTRTGDGEQYFGPGTRLTVT.

The rearrangement joins TRBV27 to TRBJ2-3, with 7 bases aligning to TRBD1. This CDR3 is built from 14 residues. CDR1 is MNHEY and CDR2 is SMNVEV in the germline V gene (reference sequence). V shed 7 bases and J 6 bases; nucleotides not matched to a gene: 10. The DNA for the CDR3 is TGTGCCAGCAATTATAAAGGGGGCCTGGATACGCAGTATTTT. Its protein product is CASNYKGGLDTQYF.